What follows is one T cell receptor beta chain and its context. This specimen belongs to a study of blood T cell repertoires in COVID-19. Libraries were prepared by immunoSEQ multiplex PCR; TCRdb keeps only in-frame clonotypes and omits some of them. The sample includes roughly 60,000 clones, roughly four fifths of them seen just once. CDR1 and CDR2 (germline): MGHRA, YSYEKL. The CDR3 has 15 residues. Trimming shortened V by 1 base and J by 5 bases, and 11 bases separated the two germline ends. The sequencing sample was made of peripheral blood. The rearrangement links TRBV4-1 to TRBJ1-4; tentative D call: TRBD1 (5 bases). The receptor comes from a man older than 75 with acute or convalescent COVID-19. CDR3 sequence reads: CASSQVLWGNEKLFF. In DNA, the CDR3 is TGCGCCAGCAGCCAAGTACTATGGGGCAATGAAAAACTGTTTTTT.